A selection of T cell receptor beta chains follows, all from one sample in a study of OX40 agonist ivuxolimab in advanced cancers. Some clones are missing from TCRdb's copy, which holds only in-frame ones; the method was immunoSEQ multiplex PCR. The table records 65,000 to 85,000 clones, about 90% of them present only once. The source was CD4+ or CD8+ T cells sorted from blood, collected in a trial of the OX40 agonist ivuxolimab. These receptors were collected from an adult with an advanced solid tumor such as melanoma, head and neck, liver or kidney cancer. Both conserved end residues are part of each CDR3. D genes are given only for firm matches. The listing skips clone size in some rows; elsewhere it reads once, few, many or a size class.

CASSLYSSGNTIYF | NA | TRBV6-5 | NA
CSVEIWWVAGGQETQYF | NA | TRBV29-1 | TRBD2
CAISGDSDSNQPQHF | NA | TRBV10-3 | NA
CATSSRENYGYTF | NA | TRBV5-1 | NA
CASSGQSSNQPQHF | many | TRBV6-5 | NA
CASSPRDFYEQYF | NA | TRBV7-9 | NA
CASSLRSSEGYGYTF | NA | TRBV5-8 | NA
CASSFGGNYGYTF | NA | TRBV7-2 | NA
CVRSLSSSGGQSDTQYF | NA | TRBV7-5 | NA
CASSDWTSRDGGYTF | NA | TRBV6-4 | NA
CASSELDRRDTQYF | NA | TRBV10-1 | NA
CASSQDLGGSYNEQFF | NA | TRBV4-3 | NA
CASRERYGYTF | NA | TRBV6-5 | NA
CASSRGQGANTEAFF | once | TRBV11-3 | TRBD1
CASSLGLRGDEQYF | NA | TRBV7-8 | NA
CASGLVFDRGNEQFF | NA | TRBV12-5 | TRBD1
CASSGDNQETQYF | NA | TRBV6-1 | NA
CASSQAHRAVGNYGYTF | once | TRBV4-3 | NA
CASSQVIAGGYYEQYF | NA | TRBV4-1 | TRBD1
CASSLGQGSSPDTQYF | NA | TRBV5-6 | TRBD1
CASSHRPNSGPEAFF | NA | TRBV4-1 | NA
CASSPRVGSDTQYF | NA | TRBV7-6 | NA
CASSFGSGGANEQFF | NA | TRBV5-6 | TRBD2
CASSLWLNYEQYF | NA | TRBV27 | NA
CASSQDRRGGAYEQYF | NA | TRBV4-3 | TRBD2